This T cell receptor (beta chain) derives from a study of cytomegalovirus exposure and HLA in healthy donors. This clone appeared once. The PCR was carried out with 60 Vbeta primers and 13 Jbeta primers. The method was immunoSEQ multiplex PCR; TCRdb's version includes in-frame clones alone and lacks a portion of them. The table includes tens of thousands of clones, roughly 78% detected once. After removal of 4 bases from V and 5 bases from J, the junction contained 4 bases not matched to a gene. CDR3 length: 13 residues. Germline CDR1 MNHEY, CDR2 SMNVEV (reference sequence). Sequencing was carried out using PBMCs. The chain combines TRBV27 with TRBJ1-1; 7 bases map to TRBD1. The clonotype comes from a male donor in good health and CMV-seropositive. The CDR3 bases are TGTGCCAGCAGTTCAGGGGGAGTGACTGAAGCTTTCTTT. This codes for CASSSGGVTEAFF.